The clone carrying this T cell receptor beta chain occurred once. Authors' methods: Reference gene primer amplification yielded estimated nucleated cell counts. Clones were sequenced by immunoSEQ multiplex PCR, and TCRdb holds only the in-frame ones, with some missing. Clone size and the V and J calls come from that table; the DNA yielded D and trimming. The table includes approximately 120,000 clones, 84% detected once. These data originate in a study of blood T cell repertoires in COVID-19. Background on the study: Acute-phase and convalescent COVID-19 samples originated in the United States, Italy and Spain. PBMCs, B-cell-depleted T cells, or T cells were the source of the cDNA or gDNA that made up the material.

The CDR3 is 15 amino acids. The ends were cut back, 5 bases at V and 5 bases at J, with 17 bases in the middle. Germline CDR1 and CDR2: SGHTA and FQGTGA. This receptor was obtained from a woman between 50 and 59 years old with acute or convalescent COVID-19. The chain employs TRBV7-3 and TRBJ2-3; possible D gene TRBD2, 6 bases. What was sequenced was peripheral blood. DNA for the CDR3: TGTGCCAGCAGCCCCGGATCCTCGGGGGAAGATACGCAGTATTTT. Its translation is CASSPGSSGEDTQYF.